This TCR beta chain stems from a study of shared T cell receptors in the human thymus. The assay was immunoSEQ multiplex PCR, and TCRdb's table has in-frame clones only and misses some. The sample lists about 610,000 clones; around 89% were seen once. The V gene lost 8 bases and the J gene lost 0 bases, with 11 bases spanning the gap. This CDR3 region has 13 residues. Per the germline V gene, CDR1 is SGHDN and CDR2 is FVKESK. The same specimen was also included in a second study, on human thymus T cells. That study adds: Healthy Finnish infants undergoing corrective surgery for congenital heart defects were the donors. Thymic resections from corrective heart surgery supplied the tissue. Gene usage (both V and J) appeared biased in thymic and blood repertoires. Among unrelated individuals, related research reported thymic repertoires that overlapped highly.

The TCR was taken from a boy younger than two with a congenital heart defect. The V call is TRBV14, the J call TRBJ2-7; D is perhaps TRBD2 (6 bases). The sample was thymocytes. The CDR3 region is CASPGLSSYEQYF. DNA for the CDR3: TGTGCCAGCCCGGGACTCAGCTCCTACGAGCAGTACTTC.